One sample yielded the 23 T cell receptor beta chains listed below, sequenced in a study of cytomegalovirus exposure and HLA in healthy donors. The data were produced by immunoSEQ multiplex PCR, yet TCRdb's version contains in-frame clones alone and is incomplete. The data show fewer than 120,000 clones, with approximately 89% seen just once and about 1.9% held by the top ten. Sequencing used PBMCs. Receptors originate from a woman in her late teens or twenties in good health and CMV-seronegative.

This clone was recorded only once. This chain uses TRBV9 with TRBJ2-2; D is ambiguous. The germline V gene has CDR1 SGDLS and CDR2 YYNGEE. The CDR3 is 15 amino acids. V dropped 2 bases and J dropped 1 base, with 9 bases sitting between them. The CDR3 reads CASSVTLMNTGELFF. The DNA of the CDR3 is TGTGCCAGCAGCGTGACACTTATGAACACCGGGGAGCTGTTTTTT.

The chain is built from TRBV9 and TRBJ2-7; maybe TRBD1 (7 bases). The V gene lost 2 bases and the J gene lost 5 bases, with 14 bases spanning the gap. Germline values: CDR1 SGDLS, CDR2 YYNGEE. This CDR3 region has 14 residues. DNA of the CDR3: TGTGCCAGCAGCGTTCGACAGGGAGGCAACGAGCAGTACTTC. Residues: CASSVRQGGNEQYF. Filled out from reference TRBV9 and TRBJ2-7, the complete variable domain reads DSGVTQTPKHLITATGQRVTLRCSPRSGDLSVYWYQQSLDQGLQFLIQYYNGEERAKGNILERFSAQQFPDLHSELNLSSLELGDSALYFCASSVRQGGNEQYFGPGTRLTVT.

The rearrangement joins TRBV27 to TRBJ1-3; D is unresolved. V lost 6 bases, J lost 0 bases, and 6 bases lay in between. Germline V gene sequence: CDR1 MNHEY, CDR2 SMNVEV (reference sequence). This CDR3 is 13 amino acids long. The CDR3 loop reads CASRPSSGNTIYF. In nucleotides, the CDR3 is TGTGCCAGCAGACCTAGCTCTGGAAACACCATATATTTT.

This clone was counted between two and nine times. The CDR3 protein is CASSLEGAGGDSYEQYF. Written as DNA, the CDR3 is TGTGCCAGCAGCTTAGAGGGGGCAGGGGGTGACTCCTACGAGCAGTACTTC. The genes are TRBV11-2 and TRBJ2-7; 7 bases align to TRBD1. The trim removed 0 bases at V and 0 bases at J, leaving 8 bases unmatched. CDR1 and CDR2 (germline): SGHAT, FQNNGV. The CDR3 extends over 17 amino acids.

This chain connects TRBV5-1 to TRBJ1-2, with 7 positions matching TRBD1. Losses at the gene ends were 4 bases for V and 5 bases for J; bases not matched to a gene: 11. The CDR3 sequence is 15 residues long. Looked up from germline, CDR1 is SGHRS and CDR2 is YFSETQ. The CDR3 region has the DNA TGCGCCAGCAGCAGGATCGGGACAGTTGCATATGGCTACACCTTC. This sequence encodes CASSRIGTVAYGYTF.

The chain combines TRBV27 with TRBJ1-1, with 9 bases aligning to TRBD1. V was pared by 5 bases and J by 1 base, with 5 bases of the junction left unmatched. From germline, CDR1 is MNHEY and CDR2 SMNVEV (reference sequence). The CDR3 extends over 15 amino acids. The DNA for the CDR3 is TGTGCCAGCAGTAAAAACAGGGGGCCGAACACTGAAGCTTTCTTT. Translating gives CASSKNRGPNTEAFF.

The V call is TRBV7-9, the J call TRBJ1-1, with D possibly TRBD1 on 5 matching bases. In germline, CDR1 is SEHNR, CDR2 FQNEAQ (reference sequence). V was cut by 5 bases and J by 5 bases, with 15 bases left in between. The CDR3 runs 14 residues. CDR3 region: CASSDYQGGTEAFF. In DNA form, the CDR3 reads TGTGCCAGCAGCGATTACCAGGGTGGAACTGAAGCTTTCTTT. The full variable domain, completed using reference TRBV7-9 and TRBJ1-1, is DTGVSQNPRHKITKRGQNVTFRCDPISEHNRLYWYRQTLGQGPEFLTYFQNEAQLEKSRLLSDRFSAERPKGSFSTLEIQRTEQGDSAMYLCASSDYQGGTEAFFGQGTRLTVV.

This clone appeared a single time. The CDR3 nucleotides read TGCGCCAGCAGCGGTGTTCTGGAGTATGGCTACACCTTC. Amino acids: CASSGVLEYGYTF. The V call is TRBV5-1, the J call TRBJ1-2; no clear D gene. Germline assignment: CDR1 SGHRS and CDR2 YFSETQ. V was trimmed by 4 bases and J by 5 bases, leaving 12 bases between them. CDR3 length: 13 residues.

This chain joins TRBV27 and TRBJ2-3, with 7 bases lining up with TRBD2. Trimming at V came to 5 bases and at J to 1 base, leaving 6 bases not matched to a gene. This CDR3 region has 15 residues. Germline loops: CDR1 MNHEY, CDR2 SMNVEV (reference sequence). CDR3 DNA sequence: TGTGCCAGCAGTGTCGTGGCGGGGGGCACAGATACGCAGTATTTT. Translated, it gives CASSVVAGGTDTQYF.

The chain joins TRBV28 to TRBJ1-1; possibly TRBD1 for D (6 bases). Per the germline V gene, CDR1 is MDHEN and CDR2 is SYDVKM. The V and J ends lost 6 bases and 2 bases respectively, with 13 bases between them. This CDR3 has 14 amino acids. CDR3 sequence: CASSEGGDNTEAFF. The DNA of the CDR3 is TGTGCCAGCAGCGAAGGGGGAGACAACACTGAAGCTTTCTTT.

The V call is TRBV4-1, the J call TRBJ2-5, with D perhaps TRBD2 (7 bases). CDR1 and CDR2 from the germline V gene are MGHRA and YSYEKL. V was shortened by 3 bases and J by 2 bases, with 10 bases between the two germline ends. The CDR3 is made up of 14 amino acids. This CDR3 is CASSQEGGQETQYF. The DNA for the CDR3 is TGCGCCAGCAGCCAGGAGGGGGGGCAAGAGACCCAGTACTTC.

This chain joins TRBV7-2 and TRBJ2-1; 8 bases map to TRBD1. CDR3 length equals 14 residues. V trimming: 5 bases; J trimming: 3 bases; junction bases outside the gene matches: 3. Germline CDR1 reads SGHTA; CDR2 reads FQGNSA. CDR3 coding DNA: TGTGCCAGCAGCCCTACAGGGGGCTACAATGAGCAGTTCTTC. Translated, it gives CASSPTGGYNEQFF. The full variable domain, completed using reference TRBV7-2 and TRBJ2-1, is GAGVSQSPSNKVTEKGKDVELRCDPISGHTALYWYRQSLGQGLEFLIYFQGNSAPDKSGLPSDRFSAERTGGSVSTLTIQRTQQEDSAVYLCASSPTGGYNEQFFGPGTRLTVL.

This clone turned up a few times. This chain links TRBV5-6 with TRBJ1-2, with no clear D. Per germline, CDR1 SGHDT and CDR2 YYEEEE. Trimming stripped 0 bases from V and 8 bases from J, with 14 bases between. CDR3 length equals 14 residues. CDR3 amino acids: CASSLEIRLGGYTF. The CDR3 DNA is TGTGCCAGCAGCTTGGAGATCAGACTTGGCGGCTACACCTTC.

The rearrangement uses TRBV9 and TRBJ2-7, with 7 nucleotides matching TRBD1. Germline-derived CDR1 and CDR2 are SGDLS and YYNGEE. This CDR3 contains 15 residues. V trimming: 0 bases; J trimming: 2 bases; junction bases outside the gene matches: 5. CDR3 bases: TGTGCCAGCAGCGTAGATGGGACAGTGACCTACGAGCAGTACTTC. Translating gives CASSVDGTVTYEQYF. The full variable domain, its missing parts supplied by reference TRBV9 and TRBJ2-7, is DSGVTQTPKHLITATGQRVTLRCSPRSGDLSVYWYQQSLDQGLQFLIQYYNGEERAKGNILERFSAQQFPDLHSELNLSSLELGDSALYFCASSVDGTVTYEQYFGPGTRLTVT.

The rearrangement joins TRBV28 to TRBJ1-2; possibly TRBD1 for D (5 bases). The V gene lost 6 bases and the J gene lost 8 bases, with 16 bases spanning the gap. Germline V gives CDR1 MDHEN, CDR2 SYDVKM. The CDR3 is 13 amino acids. The CDR3 region has the DNA TGTGCCAGCAGCCAGGGCGGGGTATGGGGCTACACCTTC. Its protein product is CASSQGGVWGYTF.

This chain links TRBV27 with TRBJ2-7, with unresolved D. Germline assignment: CDR1 MNHEY and CDR2 SMNVEV (reference sequence). The length of the CDR3 is 11 residues. The ends were cut back, 5 bases at V and 3 bases at J, with 5 bases in the middle. CDR3 coding DNA: TGTGCCAGCAGTCCAGGCTACGAGCAGTACTTC. This gives the protein CASSPGYEQYF.

The count of this clone is one. The V gene is TRBV7-2, the J gene TRBJ1-2; D is unclear. Germline values: CDR1 SGHTA, CDR2 FQGNSA. The CDR3 runs to 12 residues. V was cut by 5 bases and J by 5 bases, with 9 bases left in between. As DNA, the CDR3 is TGTGCCAGCAGCCCCCAGTCATATGGCTACACCTTC. The encoded protein is CASSPQSYGYTF.

The V call is TRBV10-2, the J call TRBJ2-7; possibly TRBD1 for D (6 bases). Germline CDR1 and CDR2: WSHSY and SAAADI. Deletions cut 9 bases from V and 4 bases from J, with 7 bases between. The CDR3 has 10 amino acids. CDR3 sequence reads: CASGQYEQYF. The CDR3 DNA sequence: TGCGCCAGTGGACAGTACGAGCAGTACTTC.

This chain uses TRBV19 with TRBJ1-2; 10 nucleotides match TRBD1. With V trimmed by 7 bases and J by 4 bases, 6 bases remained unmatched. CDR3 size: 14 residues. Germline CDR1 reads LNHDA; CDR2 reads SQIVND (reference sequence). This CDR3 reads CASTEGQGSYGYTF. CDR3 bases: TGTGCCAGTACCGAGGGACAGGGGTCCTATGGCTACACCTTC. The full variable domain, rest sourced from reference TRBV19 and TRBJ1-2, is DGGITQSPKYLFRKEGQNVTLSCEQNLNHDAMYWYRQDPGQGLRLIYYSQIVNDFQKGDIAEGYSVSREKKESFPLTVTSAQKNPTAFYLCASTEGQGSYGYTFGSGTRLTVV.

The chain links TRBV5-1 to TRBJ2-3; D may be TRBD1 (5 bases). Per germline, CDR1 SGHRS and CDR2 YFSETQ. The V and J ends lost 2 bases and 2 bases respectively, with 15 bases between them. The CDR3 has 16 amino acids. CDR3 in amino acids: CASSLGAGIITDTQYF. The CDR3 DNA reads TGCGCCAGCAGCTTAGGTGCAGGGATAATCACAGATACGCAGTATTTT.

V and J are TRBV4-1 and TRBJ2-1; maybe TRBD2 (7 bases). This CDR3 is 18 amino acids long. V lost 0 bases and J 6 bases, leaving 21 bases between the germline ends. Germline lookup yields CDR1 MGHRA and CDR2 YSYEKL. In DNA form, the CDR3 reads TGCGCCAGCAGCCAAGAAATCACGCGGGCGGGGGCCTTCAATGAGCAGTTCTTC. It translates to CASSQEITRAGAFNEQFF.

The CDR3 sequence: CASSQEQENTEAFF. CDR3 coding DNA: TGCGCCAGCAGCCAGGAACAGGAGAACACTGAAGCTTTCTTT. The V call is TRBV4-3, the J call TRBJ1-1, with a tentative D call TRBD1 (5 bases). Trimming took 3 bases from V and 1 from J, leaving 9 bases between them. Germline V gene data show CDR1 as LGHNA and CDR2 as YSLEER. CDR3 length: 14 amino acids.

The chain carries TRBV4-1 and TRBJ2-7; D is unresolved. CDR1 is MGHRA, CDR2 YSYEKL, per germline. The CDR3 length is 13 residues. The germline V and J ends were trimmed by 1 base and 3 bases, with 7 bases remaining between them. CDR3 region: CASSQGGIYEQYF. CDR3 coding DNA: TGCGCCAGCAGCCAAGGAGGAATCTACGAGCAGTACTTC.